This T cell receptor beta chain was obtained from a study of cytomegalovirus exposure and HLA in healthy donors. Study-level information: The platform used for the roughly 130 validation repertoires matched that of the 600 to 800 first-cohort repertoires, a later analysis reported.

Germline V gene lookup returns CDR1 KGHSH and CDR2 LQKENI. The CDR3 loop spans 14 amino acids. V gave up 4 bases and J gave up 2 bases; unmatched junction bases: 1. Study results and limitations: Researchers catalogued 164 TCR beta chains as cytomegalovirus-associated.

Profiled with immunoSEQ multiplex PCR; TCRdb holds only in-frame clones, not every one. The profile covers approximately 190,000 clones, with 84% appearing a single time and roughly 13% taken by the ten largest. In regard to this clone: The antigen remains unidentified.

The clonotype originates from a woman aged 25-40 years in good health and CMV-seropositive. The rearrangement uses TRBV18 and TRBJ1-4, with 7 bases matching TRBD1. The sequencing sample was made of PBMCs. The DNA for the CDR3 is TGTGCCAGCTCACAGGACAGGACTAATGAAAAACTGTTTTTT. Its translation is CASSQDRTNEKLFF.